This is a list of T cell receptor beta chains from one sample in a study of molecular identifiers for immune sequencing clone quantification. TCRdb fed the PCR reads into MiXCR, producing one record per CDR3 protein. The sample includes about half a million distinct CDR3 sequences, about a fifth seen only once; the top ten take approximately 0.84%. The sample consisted of naive CD8+ T cells from blood, with Jurkat cell RNA spiked in. These TCRs come from a human donor in good health. Some libraries in this study had Jurkat cell RNA spiked in. The CDR3 runs from the conserved cysteine through the conserved F or W. Fields, in order: CDR3 length, V gene, J gene, D gene, clone size, CDR3 protein, CDR3 DNA. A D gene is named only where the DNA matches it firmly. Clone size appears in some rows only: once, few, many, or a class for an expanded clone.

CDR3 length: 13
V gene: TRBV5-4
J gene: TRBJ1-4
D gene: .
clone size: many
CDR3 protein: CASRTSGYEKLFF
CDR3 DNA: TGTGCCAGCCGGACGTCAGGGTATGAAAAACTGTTTTTT

CDR3 length: 17
V gene: TRBV21-1
J gene: TRBJ1-2
D gene: .
clone size: .
CDR3 protein: CASSKDGDPERGYGYTF
CDR3 DNA: TGTGCCAGCAGCAAAGACGGGGACCCTGAACGGGGCTATGGCTACACCTTC

CDR3 length: 15
V gene: TRBV7-9
J gene: TRBJ1-1
D gene: .
clone size: few
CDR3 protein: CASSFGWGMNTEAFF
CDR3 DNA: TGTGCCAGCAGCTTCGGGTGGGGGATGAACACTGAAGCTTTCTTT

CDR3 length: 14
V gene: TRBV27
J gene: TRBJ1-6
D gene: TRBD1
clone size: .
CDR3 protein: CASGFGTGASPLHF
CDR3 DNA: TGTGCCAGCGGTTTTGGGACAGGGGCTTCACCCCTCCACTTT

CDR3 length: 17
V gene: TRBV11-2
J gene: TRBJ1-2
D gene: .
clone size: .
CDR3 protein: CASSSRASGPTNYGYTF
CDR3 DNA: TGTGCCAGCAGCTCCCGGGCCTCCGGCCCTACTAACTATGGCTACACCTTC

CDR3 length: 13
V gene: TRBV28
J gene: TRBJ2-7
D gene: .
clone size: many
CDR3 protein: CASSTFSAYEQYF
CDR3 DNA: TGTGCCAGCAGTACGTTCTCAGCTTACGAGCAGTACTTC

CDR3 length: 12
V gene: TRBV7-9
J gene: TRBJ2-2
D gene: .
clone size: .
CDR3 protein: CASSHDAGELFF
CDR3 DNA: TGTGCCAGCAGCCACGACGCCGGGGAGCTGTTTTTT

CDR3 length: 15
V gene: TRBV12-3/TRBV12-4
J gene: TRBJ2-1
D gene: TRBD2
clone size: many
CDR3 protein: CASSLGLAGDNEQFF
CDR3 DNA: TGTGCCAGCAGCTTGGGACTAGCGGGAGACAATGAGCAGTTCTTC

CDR3 length: 17
V gene: TRBV2
J gene: TRBJ1-2
D gene: .
clone size: .
CDR3 protein: CASSEALILVAVYGYTF
CDR3 DNA: TGTGCCAGCAGTGAAGCGCTAATCCTCGTGGCAGTCTATGGCTACACCTTC

CDR3 length: 14
V gene: TRBV11-2
J gene: TRBJ2-5
D gene: .
clone size: many
CDR3 protein: CASSFLGGDQTQYF
CDR3 DNA: TGTGCCAGCAGCTTCTTGGGGGGAGACCAGACCCAGTACTTC

CDR3 length: 14
V gene: TRBV7-9
J gene: TRBJ2-2
D gene: .
clone size: .
CDR3 protein: CASSLGSRPGELFF
CDR3 DNA: TGTGCCAGCAGCTTAGGTTCTAGACCCGGGGAGCTGTTTTTT

CDR3 length: 13
V gene: TRBV19
J gene: TRBJ2-1
D gene: .
clone size: few
CDR3 protein: CASSIGFYNEQFF
CDR3 DNA: TGTGCCAGTAGTATAGGCTTTTACAATGAGCAGTTCTTC

CDR3 length: 14
V gene: TRBV7-9
J gene: TRBJ2-3
D gene: .
clone size: .
CDR3 protein: CASSLYAGSDTQYF
CDR3 DNA: TGTGCCAGCAGCTTATATGCGGGGTCAGATACGCAGTATTTT

CDR3 length: 14
V gene: TRBV4-1
J gene: TRBJ1-5
D gene: .
clone size: many
CDR3 protein: CASIRRESNQPQHF
CDR3 DNA: TGCGCCAGCATCCGGAGGGAAAGCAATCAGCCCCAGCATTTT

CDR3 length: 14
V gene: TRBV12-2
J gene: TRBJ1-2
D gene: .
clone size: few
CDR3 protein: CASRLLQGIYGYTF
CDR3 DNA: TGTGCAAGTCGCTTACTTCAGGGGATCTATGGCTACACCTTC

CDR3 length: 16
V gene: TRBV30
J gene: TRBJ2-1
D gene: TRBD1
clone size: few
CDR3 protein: CAWSIGQGFSYNEQFF
CDR3 DNA: TGTGCCTGGAGTATTGGACAGGGGTTCTCCTACAATGAGCAGTTCTTC

CDR3 length: 12
V gene: TRBV19
J gene: TRBJ2-7
D gene: .
clone size: many
CDR3 protein: CASSSRAYEQYF
CDR3 DNA: TGTGCCAGTAGTTCCAGAGCCTACGAGCAGTACTTC

CDR3 length: 12
V gene: TRBV12-5
J gene: TRBJ2-1
D gene: .
clone size: .
CDR3 protein: CASGLLENEQFF
CDR3 DNA: TGTGCTAGTGGTTTGTTAGAAAATGAGCAGTTCTTC

CDR3 length: 18
V gene: TRBV28
J gene: TRBJ2-6
D gene: .
clone size: .
CDR3 protein: CASSLRTVAFSGANVPTF
CDR3 DNA: TGTGCCAGCAGTTTGAGGACAGTGGCTTTCTCTGGGGCCAACGTCCCGACTTTC

CDR3 length: 17
V gene: TRBV12-3/TRBV12-4
J gene: TRBJ2-7
D gene: TRBD2
clone size: .
CDR3 protein: CASSLAFGLAGVYEQYF
CDR3 DNA: TGTGCCAGCAGTTTAGCGTTTGGTCTAGCGGGGGTCTACGAGCAGTACTTC

CDR3 length: 14
V gene: TRBV5-6
J gene: TRBJ2-5
D gene: .
clone size: many
CDR3 protein: CASSLAGPQETQYF
CDR3 DNA: TGTGCCAGCAGCTTGGCCGGGCCACAAGAGACCCAGTACTTC

CDR3 length: 12
V gene: TRBV7-3
J gene: TRBJ2-1
D gene: TRBD1
clone size: .
CDR3 protein: CASSLQGGEQFF
CDR3 DNA: TGTGCCAGCAGCCTACAGGGGGGTGAGCAGTTCTTC

CDR3 length: 16
V gene: TRBV2
J gene: TRBJ1-4
D gene: TRBD1
clone size: many
CDR3 protein: CASIPLRGQGDEKLFF
CDR3 DNA: TGTGCCAGCATCCCCCTTAGGGGACAGGGTGATGAAAAACTGTTTTTT

CDR3 length: 15
V gene: TRBV6-5
J gene: TRBJ2-7
D gene: .
clone size: many
CDR3 protein: CASSSSPTVSYEQYF
CDR3 DNA: TGTGCCAGCAGTTCTAGCCCGACAGTGAGCTACGAGCAGTACTTC

CDR3 length: 15
V gene: TRBV15
J gene: TRBJ2-1
D gene: TRBD2
clone size: .
CDR3 protein: CATSSGTSGYNEQFF
CDR3 DNA: TGTGCCACCAGCAGCGGGACTAGCGGGTACAATGAGCAGTTCTTC

CDR3 length: 14
V gene: TRBV10-1
J gene: TRBJ2-1
D gene: .
clone size: few
CDR3 protein: CARTTKSSYNEQFF
CDR3 DNA: TGCGCCAGGACGACTAAAAGCTCCTACAATGAGCAGTTCTTC

CDR3 length: 15
V gene: TRBV9
J gene: TRBJ2-7
D gene: TRBD2
clone size: few
CDR3 protein: CASSPTAAGGYEQYF
CDR3 DNA: TGTGCCAGCAGCCCGACGGCGGCGGGAGGCTACGAGCAGTACTTC

CDR3 length: 16
V gene: TRBV7-9
J gene: TRBJ1-3
D gene: .
clone size: .
CDR3 protein: CASMITGFSSGNTIYF
CDR3 DNA: TGTGCCAGCATGATAACAGGGTTCAGCTCTGGAAACACCATATATTTT

CDR3 length: 18
V gene: TRBV20-1
J gene: TRBJ2-3
D gene: TRBD2
clone size: once
CDR3 protein: CSARDLAGGPGAWDMQYF
CDR3 DNA: TGCAGTGCTAGAGATCTAGCGGGAGGGCCCGGGGCCTGGGATATGCAGTATTTT

CDR3 length: 15
V gene: TRBV27
J gene: TRBJ2-1
D gene: TRBD1
clone size: .
CDR3 protein: CASSWGQGLSNEQFF
CDR3 DNA: TGTGCCAGCAGTTGGGGACAGGGACTATCGAATGAGCAGTTCTTC

CDR3 length: 15
V gene: TRBV9
J gene: TRBJ2-3
D gene: .
clone size: many
CDR3 protein: CASSVGTVSTDTQYF
CDR3 DNA: TGTGCCAGCAGCGTAGGGACAGTAAGCACAGATACGCAGTATTTT

CDR3 length: 15
V gene: TRBV7-9
J gene: TRBJ2-7
D gene: .
clone size: few
CDR3 protein: CASSLGRGGHYEQYF
CDR3 DNA: TGTGCCAGCAGCTTAGGGAGGGGGGGCCACTACGAGCAGTACTTC

CDR3 length: 19
V gene: TRBV12-3/TRBV12-4
J gene: TRBJ2-5
D gene: TRBD2
clone size: many
CDR3 protein: CASTLTSGRPPGPQETQYF
CDR3 DNA: TGTGCCAGCACTCTGACTAGCGGGAGGCCTCCTGGCCCCCAAGAGACCCAGTACTTC

CDR3 length: 15
V gene: TRBV7-9
J gene: TRBJ2-3
D gene: .
clone size: many
CDR3 protein: CASSPSIGFTDTQYF
CDR3 DNA: TGTGCCAGCAGCCCCTCGATCGGGTTCACAGATACGCAGTATTTT

CDR3 length: 14
V gene: TRBV19
J gene: TRBJ1-5
D gene: TRBD1
clone size: few
CDR3 protein: CASAGQGFNQPQHF
CDR3 DNA: TGTGCCAGTGCTGGACAGGGGTTCAATCAGCCCCAGCATTTT

CDR3 length: 14
V gene: TRBV14
J gene: TRBJ2-3
D gene: .
clone size: many
CDR3 protein: CASSYLSGTDTQYF
CDR3 DNA: TGTGCCAGCAGCTACCTGAGTGGCACAGATACGCAGTATTTT

CDR3 length: 16
V gene: TRBV20-1
J gene: TRBJ1-1
D gene: .
clone size: .
CDR3 protein: CGATYITGRLNTEAFF
CDR3 DNA: TGCGGTGCTACCTACATAACCGGCAGATTGAACACTGAAGCTTTCTTT

CDR3 length: 15
V gene: TRBV7-9
J gene: TRBJ1-1
D gene: .
clone size: many
CDR3 protein: CASSLEISRNTEAFF
CDR3 DNA: TGTGCCAGCAGCTTAGAGATTAGTCGAAACACTGAAGCTTTCTTT

CDR3 length: 13
V gene: TRBV29-1
J gene: TRBJ2-7
D gene: TRBD2
clone size: many
CDR3 protein: CSGGLAGGSEQYF
CDR3 DNA: TGCAGCGGGGGACTAGCGGGAGGATCCGAGCAGTACTTC

CDR3 length: 17
V gene: TRBV7-8
J gene: TRBJ2-3
D gene: TRBD2
clone size: few
CDR3 protein: CASSSRLAGGGEDTQYF
CDR3 DNA: TGTGCCAGCAGCTCCAGACTAGCGGGGGGAGGGGAAGATACGCAGTATTTT

CDR3 length: 15
V gene: TRBV6-2/TRBV6-3
J gene: TRBJ1-5
D gene: TRBD1
clone size: many
CDR3 protein: CASSYPDRVNQPQHF
CDR3 DNA: TGTGCCAGCAGTTACCCAGACAGGGTCAATCAGCCCCAGCATTTT

CDR3 length: 15
V gene: TRBV2
J gene: TRBJ2-3
D gene: .
clone size: few
CDR3 protein: CCQTRGRTSTDTQYF
CDR3 DNA: TGTTGCCAGACCCGGGGGAGAACTAGCACAGATACGCAGTATTTT

CDR3 length: 16
V gene: TRBV11-2
J gene: TRBJ2-5
D gene: .
clone size: .
CDR3 protein: CASSSPAWVVGETQYF
CDR3 DNA: TGTGCCAGCAGTTCCCCTGCTTGGGTAGTTGGTGAGACCCAGTACTTC

CDR3 length: 15
V gene: TRBV28
J gene: TRBJ2-2
D gene: TRBD2
clone size: .
CDR3 protein: CASSRSGRGTGELFF
CDR3 DNA: TGTGCCAGCAGTCGGAGCGGGAGGGGAACCGGGGAGCTGTTTTTT

CDR3 length: 16
V gene: TRBV6-2/TRBV6-3
J gene: TRBJ2-5
D gene: TRBD1
clone size: .
CDR3 protein: CASSSTIQGAGETQYF
CDR3 DNA: TGTGCCAGCAGTTCCACGATACAGGGGGCGGGGGAGACCCAGTACTTC

CDR3 length: 14
V gene: TRBV6-5
J gene: TRBJ1-1
D gene: .
clone size: .
CDR3 protein: CASSYGEEFTEAFF
CDR3 DNA: TGTGCCAGCAGTTACGGAGAGGAGTTCACTGAAGCTTTCTTT

CDR3 length: 15
V gene: TRBV4-1
J gene: TRBJ1-1
D gene: .
clone size: many
CDR3 protein: CASSQAGRGPAEAFF
CDR3 DNA: TGCGCCAGCAGCCAAGCGGGCAGGGGACCGGCTGAAGCTTTCTTT

CDR3 length: 12
V gene: TRBV6-2/TRBV6-3
J gene: TRBJ2-7
D gene: .
clone size: many
CDR3 protein: CAVDAGVSEQYF
CDR3 DNA: TGTGCCGTGGATGCAGGGGTCAGCGAGCAGTACTTC